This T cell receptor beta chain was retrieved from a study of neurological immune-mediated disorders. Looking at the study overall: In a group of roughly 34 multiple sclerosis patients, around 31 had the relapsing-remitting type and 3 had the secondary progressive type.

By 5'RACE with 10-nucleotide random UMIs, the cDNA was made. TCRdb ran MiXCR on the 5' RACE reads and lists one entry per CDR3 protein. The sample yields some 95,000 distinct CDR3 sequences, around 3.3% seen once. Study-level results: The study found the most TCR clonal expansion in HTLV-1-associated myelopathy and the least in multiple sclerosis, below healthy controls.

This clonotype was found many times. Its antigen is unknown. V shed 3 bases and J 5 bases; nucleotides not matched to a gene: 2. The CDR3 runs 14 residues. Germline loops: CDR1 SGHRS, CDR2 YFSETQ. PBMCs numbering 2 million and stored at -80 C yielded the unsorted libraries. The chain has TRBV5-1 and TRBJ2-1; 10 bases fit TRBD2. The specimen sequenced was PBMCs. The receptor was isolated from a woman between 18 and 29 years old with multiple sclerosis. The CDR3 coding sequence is TGCGCCAGCAGCTCCGGACTAGCGGACAATGAGCAGTTCTTC. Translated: CASSSGLADNEQFF.